The rows below give T cell receptor beta chains drawn from one sample of a study of blood T cell repertoires in COVID-19. TCRdb keeps only in-frame clones here, not all; method: immunoSEQ multiplex PCR. The sample includes more than 150,000 clones, about four fifths of them seen just once. The sequenced sample consisted of peripheral blood. The source is a woman of 80 years or more with COVID-19, enrolled during active disease. CDR3s include the opening cysteine and the closing phenylalanine or tryptophan. Each record gives: J gene, clone size, V gene, CDR3 length, D gene, CDR3 DNA, CDR3 protein. The D gene is left open where the match is weak. Rows give clone size only sometimes, using once, few, many, or a class for an expanded clone.

J: TRBJ2-7; size: NA; V: TRBV7-2; length: 18; D: TRBD2; DNA: TGTGCCAGCAGCTCACTCGCTTGGGCTAGCGGGCTTTACTACGAGCAGTACTTC; CDR3: CASSSLAWASGLYYEQYF
J: TRBJ2-7; size: NA; V: TRBV18; length: 13; D: NA; DNA: TGTGCCAGCTCACCGGAGGCTAGCGGACAGTCGTACTTC; CDR3: CASSPEASGQSYF
J: TRBJ1-1; size: NA; V: TRBV4-1; length: 15; D: NA; DNA: TGCGCCAGCAGCCAAGAGGTCGGACTCAACACTGAAGCTTTCTTT; CDR3: CASSQEVGLNTEAFF
J: TRBJ1-1; size: NA; V: TRBV5-1; length: 14; D: NA; DNA: TGCGCCAGCAGCTTCCAGCGACCGAACACTGAAGCTTTCTTT; CDR3: CASSFQRPNTEAFF
J: TRBJ1-2; size: NA; V: TRBV6-1; length: 13; D: NA; DNA: TGTGCCAGCAGTGACAGGGCCCCCTATGGCTACACCTTC; CDR3: CASSDRAPYGYTF
J: TRBJ1-2; size: NA; V: TRBV3-1/TRBV3-2; length: 16; D: NA; DNA: TGTGCCAGCAGCCCCAGAGGTGTCAGGGCGGACTATGGCTACACCTTC; CDR3: CASSPRGVRADYGYTF
J: TRBJ2-1; size: NA; V: TRBV18; length: 15; D: TRBD1; DNA: TGTGCCAGCTCACGACAGGGTCGGTCCTACAATGAGCAGTTCTTC; CDR3: CASSRQGRSYNEQFF
J: TRBJ1-2; size: NA; V: TRBV6-5; length: 13; D: NA; DNA: TGTGCCAGCAGTTCGTCCCACGGGGGTGGCTACACCTTC; CDR3: CASSSSHGGGYTF
J: TRBJ1-4; size: NA; V: TRBV2; length: 14; D: TRBD1; DNA: TGTGCCAGCATGTCGGACAGGGGAAATGAAAAACTGTTTTTT; CDR3: CASMSDRGNEKLFF
J: TRBJ2-2; size: NA; V: TRBV7-9; length: 16; D: TRBD1; DNA: TGTGCCAGCAGCTTAGAAGCAGGGGGCGAGACCGGGGAGCTGTTTTTT; CDR3: CASSLEAGGETGELFF
J: TRBJ2-1; size: NA; V: TRBV27; length: 15; D: TRBD2; DNA: TGTGCCAGCAGTTTGCTAGCGGGGGGATACAATGAGCAGTTCTTC; CDR3: CASSLLAGGYNEQFF
J: TRBJ1-1; size: NA; V: TRBV5-5; length: 14; D: NA; DNA: TGTGCCAGCAGCTTGGTGCCGGTGAACACTGAAGCTTTCTTT; CDR3: CASSLVPVNTEAFF
J: TRBJ2-1; size: NA; V: TRBV14; length: 15; D: TRBD2; DNA: TGTGCCAGCAGCCTGACTAGCGGAACCTACAATGAGCAGTTCTTC; CDR3: CASSLTSGTYNEQFF
J: TRBJ1-6; size: NA; V: TRBV28; length: 18; D: TRBD1; DNA: TGTGCCAGCAGTTACTCAGGGGGCTTGGGGTCCTATAATTCACCCCTCCACTTT; CDR3: CASSYSGGLGSYNSPLHF
J: TRBJ1-1; size: NA; V: TRBV29-1; length: 12; D: NA; DNA: TGCAGCGTGGGTACAGGGTCCACTGAAGCTTTCTTT; CDR3: CSVGTGSTEAFF
J: TRBJ1-5; size: NA; V: TRBV19; length: 12; D: NA; DNA: TGTGCCAGTAGTAACAACAATCAGCCCCAGCATTTT; CDR3: CASSNNNQPQHF
J: TRBJ1-2; size: NA; V: TRBV7-9; length: 12; D: NA; DNA: TGTGCCAGCAGGGATGACAGCTATGGCTACACCTTC; CDR3: CASRDDSYGYTF
J: TRBJ1-2; size: NA; V: TRBV28; length: 15; D: TRBD1; DNA: TGTGCCAGCAGAATAGGGACAGGGGGGATCTATGGCTACACCTTC; CDR3: CASRIGTGGIYGYTF
J: TRBJ1-6; size: once; V: TRBV5-4; length: 16; D: NA; DNA: TGTGCCAGCAGCCCCTCCGGACAGTCCCCAAATTCACCCCTCCACTTT; CDR3: CASSPSGQSPNSPLHF
J: TRBJ2-5; size: NA; V: TRBV4-2; length: 18; D: TRBD2; DNA: TGTGCCAGCAGCCAACAGGGACTAGCGGGAGGATTAGGAGAGACCCAGTACTTC; CDR3: CASSQQGLAGGLGETQYF
J: TRBJ2-2; size: NA; V: TRBV10-3; length: 12; D: TRBD2; DNA: TGTGCCATCCTAGCGGGGGCCGGGGAGCTGTTTTTT; CDR3: CAILAGAGELFF
J: TRBJ2-7; size: NA; V: TRBV7-2; length: 13; D: NA; DNA: TGTGCCAGCAGCTATTTACAGGGATACGAGCAGTACTTC; CDR3: CASSYLQGYEQYF